This TCR beta chain was sequenced in a study of low-dose radiotherapy and immunotherapy resistance in tumors. Whole-study context: Cohort 1 was treated with 0.5 Gy per fraction at 2-week intervals, amounting to 6.5 Gy overall.

This clonotype occurred many times. Time point in this sample: before trial treatment. Germline assignment: CDR1 KGHSH and CDR2 LQKENI. CDR3 length: 15 amino acids. V lost 3 bases and J lost 1, with 12 bases in between. Alpha- and beta-chain coverage of first-strand cDNA came from TRAV- and TRBV-specific primers. The authors ran roughly 20 PCR cycles to amplify TCRs with a constant-region primer and V-primer adapter. The authors amplified isolated mRNA by in vitro transcription. TCRdb ran MiXCR on the reads and lists one entry per CDR3 protein. The table shows 85,000 to 100,000 distinct CDR3 sequences, with under 10% occurring only once.

This receptor was identified in a male donor with prostate cancer. Sequenced here: PBMCs, sampled before treatment. The chain recombines TRBV18 with TRBJ1-1; D is perhaps TRBD1 (6 bases). The CDR3 here is CASSPPQGGNTEAFF. For the CDR3, the DNA is TGTGCCAGCTCACCGCCACAGGGCGGGAACACTGAAGCTTTCTTT.